These T cell receptor beta chains were read from a single sample in a study of T cell responses to AZD1222 COVID-19 vaccine. Here immunoSEQ multiplex PCR was the method, and the copy in TCRdb shows in-frame clones only, minus some. The sample includes 100,000 or so clones, around 87% of them seen just once. Material: peripheral blood, obtained 28 days after the second AZD1222 dose. These receptors originate from an adult who received the AZD1222 COVID-19 vaccine. The CDR3 runs from the conserved cysteine through the conserved F or W. Each record gives: V gene, J gene, D gene, clone size, CDR3 protein, CDR3 DNA. D genes are given only for firm matches. Some rows have no size entry. The others give once, few or many, or a class for an expanded clone.

TRBV9	TRBJ1-1	TRBD1	NA	CASSVDPTTGIDTEAFF	TGTGCCAGCAGCGTAGACCCTACGACAGGGATAGACACTGAAGCTTTCTTT
TRBV5-1	TRBJ2-2	NA	once	CASSSSFDTGELFF	TGCGCCAGCAGCTCCAGCTTCGACACCGGGGAGCTGTTTTTT
TRBV7-9	TRBJ1-5	NA	few	CASSKESQPQHF	TGTGCCAGCAGCAAGGAGAGCCAGCCCCAGCATTTT
TRBV5-5	TRBJ1-5	TRBD1	NA	CASSKGTDNQPQHF	TGTGCCAGCAGCAAGGGGACAGACAATCAGCCCCAGCATTTT
TRBV19	TRBJ1-4	NA	NA	CASSVSGALDEKLFF	TGTGCCAGTAGTGTTTCAGGGGCTCTGGATGAAAAACTGTTTTTT
TRBV27	TRBJ2-5	TRBD2	NA	CASSLSFVPGLAGGLETQYF	TGTGCCAGCAGTTTATCATTCGTTCCGGGACTAGCGGGGGGGCTGGAGACCCAGTACTTC
TRBV7-2	TRBJ2-7	NA	NA	CASSLGGWRSYEQYF	TGTGCCAGCAGCTTAGGGGGATGGCGGAGCTACGAGCAGTACTTC
TRBV12-5	TRBJ1-5	TRBD1	NA	CASGLSGGNQPQHF	TGTGCTAGTGGTTTGTCAGGGGGAAATCAGCCCCAGCATTTT
TRBV6-1	TRBJ2-7	NA	NA	CASSEALGGSTYEQYF	TGTGCCAGCAGTGAAGCGCTGGGGGGCTCAACCTACGAGCAGTACTTC
TRBV6-5	TRBJ2-1	NA	NA	CASSYSGTHNEQFF	TGTGCCAGCAGTTACTCCGGGACACACAATGAGCAGTTCTTC
TRBV4-3	TRBJ2-7	TRBD2	few	CASSQGAGPYEQYF	TGCGCCAGCAGCCAAGGAGCGGGACCTTACGAGCAGTACTTC
TRBV5-1	TRBJ1-6	TRBD1	NA	CASSFERTGGMALHF	TGCGCCAGCAGCTTCGAAAGGACAGGGGGTATGGCCCTCCACTTT
TRBV9	TRBJ1-1	TRBD1	NA	CASSAQPVQGAGEAFF	TGTGCCAGCAGCGCACAGCCGGTACAGGGGGCCGGTGAAGCTTTCTTT
TRBV10-1	TRBJ1-1	NA	NA	CASFGKAFF	TGCGCCAGCTTTGGGAAAGCTTTCTTT
TRBV5-1	TRBJ2-2	NA	NA	CASSFGNTGELFF	TGCGCCAGCAGCTTCGGGAACACCGGGGAGCTGTTTTTT
TRBV19	TRBJ2-5	NA	NA	CASSRGPQETQYF	TGTGCCAGTAGTAGGGGTCCCCAAGAGACCCAGTACTTC
TRBV19	TRBJ1-3	TRBD1	NA	CASNRGGNTIYF	TGTGCCAGTAACAGGGGAGGCAACACCATATATTTT
TRBV30	TRBJ2-2	NA	NA	CAWSLSTGELFF	TGTGCCTGGAGCCTAAGCACCGGGGAGCTGTTTTTT
TRBV30	TRBJ1-5	NA	NA	CAWSVQLNQPQHF	TGTGCCTGGAGTGTACAGCTAAATCAGCCCCAGCATTTT
TRBV16	TRBJ1-1	NA	once	CASSQSEADLNTEAFF	TGTGCCAGCAGCCAATCGGAGGCAGACCTGAACACTGAAGCTTTCTTT
TRBV28	TRBJ1-3	NA	NA	CASSLGGPVSGNTIYF	TGTGCCAGCAGTTTGGGGGGCCCCGTGAGCGGAAACACCATATATTTT
TRBV5-1	TRBJ1-2	TRBD1	NA	CASSPGQGAGNGYTF	TGCGCCAGCAGCCCCGGACAGGGGGCGGGAAATGGCTACACCTTC
TRBV18	TRBJ2-7	TRBD2	NA	CASSPPAGVSYEQYF	TGTGCCAGCTCACCACCGGCGGGAGTCTCCTACGAGCAGTACTTC
TRBV20-1	TRBJ1-1	TRBD1	once	CSASYRGREAFF	TGCAGTGCTAGTTACAGGGGGCGCGAAGCTTTCTTT
TRBV7-8	TRBJ2-3	TRBD2	NA	CASSRRLAGRDYGTDTQYF	TGTGCCAGCAGCCGACGACTAGCGGGGAGAGACTATGGCACAGATACGCAGTATTTT
TRBV30	TRBJ2-1	NA	NA	CAWTSGTPEQFF	TGTGCCTGGACTTCCGGGACACCTGAGCAGTTCTTC
TRBV15	TRBJ2-4	TRBD2	NA	CATSRDHVSSGRRLVDKNIQYF	TGTGCCACCAGCAGAGATCACGTTTCTAGCGGGAGGCGTCTAGTGGACAAAAACATTCAGTACTTC
TRBV7-2	TRBJ2-7	NA	NA	CASSGTGYEQYF	TGTGCCAGCAGCGGAACAGGTTACGAGCAGTACTTC
TRBV4-2	TRBJ2-4	NA	NA	CASSRSSGLLGENIQYF	TGTGCCAGCAGCCGATCGTCGGGACTTCTTGGGGAAAACATTCAGTACTTC
TRBV18	TRBJ1-5	NA	NA	CASSPGRANQPQHF	TGTGCCAGCTCACCCGGTCGGGCTAATCAGCCCCAGCATTTT
TRBV3-1/TRBV3-2	TRBJ2-1	TRBD2	NA	CASSQEWLAGVMSSYNEQFF	TGTGCCAGCAGCCAAGAATGGCTAGCGGGAGTGATGAGCTCCTACAATGAGCAGTTCTTC
TRBV12-3/TRBV12-4	TRBJ1-2	TRBD1	once	CASSNRGGYGYTF	TGTGCCAGCAGCAACAGGGGGGGTTATGGCTACACCTTC
TRBV27	TRBJ1-5	NA	NA	CASSLSINQPQHF	TGTGCCAGCAGTTTATCGATAAATCAGCCCCAGCATTTT
TRBV18	TRBJ2-5	NA	NA	CASSPVRGRETQYF	TGTGCCAGCTCACCAGTCCGGGGAAGGGAGACCCAGTACTTC
TRBV11-2	TRBJ2-3	NA	NA	CASSLGSRVDTQYF	TGTGCCAGCAGCTTAGGAAGTCGGGTAGATACGCAGTATTTT
TRBV19	TRBJ2-7	NA	NA	CASSNRDGSYEQYF	TGTGCCAGTAGCAACCGGGACGGCTCCTACGAGCAGTACTTC
TRBV5-4	TRBJ2-7	NA	NA	CASSLSGGSEQYF	TGTGCCAGCAGCTTGAGTGGGGGGAGCGAGCAGTACTTC
TRBV11-2	TRBJ1-5	NA	NA	CASSLDGRSNQPQHF	TGTGCCAGCAGCTTAGACGGACGTAGCAATCAGCCCCAGCATTTT
TRBV19	TRBJ2-5	NA	once	CASTSERETQYF	TGTGCCAGTACTAGCGAACGTGAGACCCAGTACTTC